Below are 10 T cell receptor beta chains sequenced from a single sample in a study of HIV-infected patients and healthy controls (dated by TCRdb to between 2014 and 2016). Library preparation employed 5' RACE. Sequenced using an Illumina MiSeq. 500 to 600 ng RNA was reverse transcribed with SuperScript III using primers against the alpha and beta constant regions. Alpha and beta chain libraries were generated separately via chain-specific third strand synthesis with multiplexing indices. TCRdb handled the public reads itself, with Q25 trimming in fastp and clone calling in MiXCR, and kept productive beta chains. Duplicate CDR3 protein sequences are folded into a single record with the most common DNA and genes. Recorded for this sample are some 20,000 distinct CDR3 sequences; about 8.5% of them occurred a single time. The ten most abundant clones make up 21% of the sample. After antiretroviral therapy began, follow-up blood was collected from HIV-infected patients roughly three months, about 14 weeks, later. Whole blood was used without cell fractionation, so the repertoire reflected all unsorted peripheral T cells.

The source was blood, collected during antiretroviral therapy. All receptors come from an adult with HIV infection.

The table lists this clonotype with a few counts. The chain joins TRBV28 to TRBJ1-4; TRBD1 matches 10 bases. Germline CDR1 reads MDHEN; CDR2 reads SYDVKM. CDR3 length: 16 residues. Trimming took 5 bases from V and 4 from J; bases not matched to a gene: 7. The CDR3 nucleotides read TGTGCCAGCAGTCCTGACAGGGGGCAGGGTAATGAAAAACTGTTTTTT. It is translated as CASSPDRGQGNEKLFF.

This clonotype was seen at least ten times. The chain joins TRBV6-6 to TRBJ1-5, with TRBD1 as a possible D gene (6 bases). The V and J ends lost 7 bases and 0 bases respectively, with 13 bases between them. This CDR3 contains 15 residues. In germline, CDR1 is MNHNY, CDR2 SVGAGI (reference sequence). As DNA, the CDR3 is TGTGCCAGCAACTTCGGACAGAATAGCAATCAGCCCCAGCATTTT. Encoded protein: CASNFGQNSNQPQHF.

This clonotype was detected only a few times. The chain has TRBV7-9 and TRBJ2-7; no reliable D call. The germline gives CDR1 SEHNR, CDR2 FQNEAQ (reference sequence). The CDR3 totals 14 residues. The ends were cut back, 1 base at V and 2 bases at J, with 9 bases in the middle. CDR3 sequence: CASSLVGFAYEQYF. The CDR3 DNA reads TGTGCCAGCAGCTTAGTTGGATTCGCCTACGAGCAGTACTTC.

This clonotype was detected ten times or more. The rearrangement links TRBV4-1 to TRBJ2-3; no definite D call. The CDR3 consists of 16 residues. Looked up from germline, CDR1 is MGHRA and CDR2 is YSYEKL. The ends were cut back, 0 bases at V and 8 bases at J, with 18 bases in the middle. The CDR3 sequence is CASSQDSARALFTQYF. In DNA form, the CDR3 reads TGCGCCAGCAGCCAAGATTCGGCAAGGGCACTCTTTACGCAGTATTTT.

The CDR3 reads CSVEDREGQYEQYF. The DNA for the CDR3 is TGCAGCGTTGAAGATCGAGAGGGCCAGTACGAGCAGTACTTC. The chain joins TRBV29-1 to TRBJ2-7; TRBD2 is a possible D gene (5 bases). The CDR3 length is 14 residues. Trimming removed 0 bases at V and 4 bases at J, with 13 bases between. Per germline, CDR1 SQVTM and CDR2 ANQGSEA.

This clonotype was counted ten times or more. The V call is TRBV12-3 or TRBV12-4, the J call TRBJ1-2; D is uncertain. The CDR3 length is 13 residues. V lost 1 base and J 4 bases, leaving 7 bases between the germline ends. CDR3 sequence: CASSLEQFYGYTF. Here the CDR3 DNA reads TGTGCCAGCAGTTTAGAACAGTTCTATGGCTACACCTTC.

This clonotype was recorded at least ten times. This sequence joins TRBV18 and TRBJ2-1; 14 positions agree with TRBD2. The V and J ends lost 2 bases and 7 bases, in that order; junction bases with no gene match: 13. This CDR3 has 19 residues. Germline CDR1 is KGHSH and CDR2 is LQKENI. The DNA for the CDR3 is TGTGCCAGCTCACCAGAGGAGACTAGCGGGAGGGCCCTCGAAAATGAGCAGTTCTTC. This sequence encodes CASSPEETSGRALENEQFF.

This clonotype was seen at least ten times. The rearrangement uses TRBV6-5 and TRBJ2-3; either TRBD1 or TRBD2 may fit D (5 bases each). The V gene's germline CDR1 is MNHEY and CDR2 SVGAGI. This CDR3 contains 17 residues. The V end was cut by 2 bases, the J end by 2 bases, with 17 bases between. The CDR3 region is CASSYTPGTGNTDTQYF. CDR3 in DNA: TGTGCCAGCAGTTACACCCCCGGGACGGGGAACACAGATACGCAGTATTTT.

CDR3 sequence (DNA): TGTGCCAGCAGTCCTTACGACAGGGATGTGGCTTTCTTT. It is translated as CASSPYDRDVAFF. V usage is TRBV28 and J usage is TRBJ1-1; 7 bases align to TRBD1. The CDR3 covers 13 residues. J lost 11 bases, V lost 5 bases, and 11 bases had no gene match. CDR1 is MDHEN, CDR2 SYDVKM, per germline.

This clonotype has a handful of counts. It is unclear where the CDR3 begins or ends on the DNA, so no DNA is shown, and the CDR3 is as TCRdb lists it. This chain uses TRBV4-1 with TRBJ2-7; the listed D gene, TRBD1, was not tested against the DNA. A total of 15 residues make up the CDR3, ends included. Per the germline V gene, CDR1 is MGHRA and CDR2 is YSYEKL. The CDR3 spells CASSPSDRGLSGQYF.